This TCR beta chain appears in the sequencing data of a study of regulatory T cells in long-lasting Graves disease. Study-level results: Patients with persistent disease showed a bias toward TRBV28, TRBJ1-2 and TRBJ2-5. Tissue studied was limited to peripheral blood, excluding thyroid tissue.

For TCR beta, libraries came from iRepertoire HTBI primers and Arm-PCR of CDR3 regions. Using its own MiXCR run on the multiplex PCR reads, TCRdb lists one record per CDR3 protein. Of fewer than 450,000 distinct CDR3 sequences detected, around 21% appear once; the ten largest clones hold less than 25%. Time point defined: persistent/refractory GD, antithyroid drugs over 5 years with positive TRAb. RNA extracted from PBMCs served as the sequencing template. This clonotype was counted between two and nine times. The antigen remains undetermined. Germline V gene data show CDR1 as LNHDA and CDR2 as SQIVND (reference sequence). Deletions cut 5 bases from V and 9 bases from J, with 19 bases between. The CDR3 runs 14 residues.

This TCR was sampled from a female donor with Graves disease. The chain links TRBV19 to TRBJ2-5; D uncertain. The sequencing used peripheral blood mononuclear cells (PBMCs), collected when the disease was refractory, from a patient treated with antithyroid drugs. The CDR3 coding sequence is TGTGCCAGTAGTTGGTCAGCCGAACCCTGGGCCCAGTACTTC. Amino acid sequence: CASSWSAEPWAQYF.